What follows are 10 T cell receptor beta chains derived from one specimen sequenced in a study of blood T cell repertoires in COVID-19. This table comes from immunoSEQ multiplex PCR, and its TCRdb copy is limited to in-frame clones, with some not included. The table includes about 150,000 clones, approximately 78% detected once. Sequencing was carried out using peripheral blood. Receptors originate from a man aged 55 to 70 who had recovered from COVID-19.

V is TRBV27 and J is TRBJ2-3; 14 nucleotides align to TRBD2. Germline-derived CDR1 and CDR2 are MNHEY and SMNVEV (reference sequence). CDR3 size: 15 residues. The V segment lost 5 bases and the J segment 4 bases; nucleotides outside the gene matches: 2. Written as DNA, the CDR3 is TGTGCCAGCAGTCCGACTAGCGGGAGGGCAGATACGCAGTATTTT. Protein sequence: CASSPTSGRADTQYF.

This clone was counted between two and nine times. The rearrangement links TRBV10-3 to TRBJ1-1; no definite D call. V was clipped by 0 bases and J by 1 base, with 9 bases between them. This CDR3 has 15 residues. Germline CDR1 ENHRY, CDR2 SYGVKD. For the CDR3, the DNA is TGTGCCATCAGTGAGTCTGAGGGAAAGAACACTGAAGCTTTCTTT. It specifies CAISESEGKNTEAFF.

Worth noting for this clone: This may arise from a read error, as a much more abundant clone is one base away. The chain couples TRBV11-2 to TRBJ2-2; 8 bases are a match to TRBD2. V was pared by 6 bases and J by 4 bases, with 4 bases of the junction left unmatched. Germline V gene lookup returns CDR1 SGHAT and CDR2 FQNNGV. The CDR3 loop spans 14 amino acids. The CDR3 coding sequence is TGTGCCAGCAGTCCTACTAGCGGCACCGGGGAGCTGTTTTTT. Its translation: CASSPTSGTGELFF.

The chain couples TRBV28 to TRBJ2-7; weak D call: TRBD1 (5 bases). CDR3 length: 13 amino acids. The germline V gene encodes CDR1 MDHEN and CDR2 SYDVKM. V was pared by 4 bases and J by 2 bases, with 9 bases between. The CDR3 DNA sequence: TGTGCCAGCAGTTCTCCGGACACCTACGAGCAGTACTTC. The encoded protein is CASSSPDTYEQYF.

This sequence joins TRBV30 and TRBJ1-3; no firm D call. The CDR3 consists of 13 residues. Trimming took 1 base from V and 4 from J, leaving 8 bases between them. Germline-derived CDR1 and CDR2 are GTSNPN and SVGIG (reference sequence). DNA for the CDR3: TGTGCCTGGAGTGCCTCGGGGGGAAACACCATATATTTT. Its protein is CAWSASGGNTIYF.

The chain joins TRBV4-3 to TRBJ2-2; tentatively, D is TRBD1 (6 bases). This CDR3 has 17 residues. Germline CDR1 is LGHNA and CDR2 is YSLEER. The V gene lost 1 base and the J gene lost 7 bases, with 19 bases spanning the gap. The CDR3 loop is CASSQVAGTLESGELFF. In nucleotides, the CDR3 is TGCGCCAGCAGCCAAGTCGCCGGGACACTGGAAAGCGGGGAGCTGTTTTTT.

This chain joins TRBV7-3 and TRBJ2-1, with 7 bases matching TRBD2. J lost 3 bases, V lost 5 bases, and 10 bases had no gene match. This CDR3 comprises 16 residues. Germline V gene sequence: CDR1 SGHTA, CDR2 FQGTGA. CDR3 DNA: TGTGCCAGCAGCCTGGCGACAGCGGGGAGCTACAATGAGCAGTTCTTC. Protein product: CASSLATAGSYNEQFF.

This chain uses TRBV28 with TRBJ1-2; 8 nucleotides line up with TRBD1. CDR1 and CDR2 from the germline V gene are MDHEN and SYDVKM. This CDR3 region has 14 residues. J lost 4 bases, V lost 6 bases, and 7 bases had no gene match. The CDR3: CASSGQGSPYGYTF. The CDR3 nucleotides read TGTGCCAGCAGCGGACAGGGCAGCCCCTATGGCTACACCTTC.

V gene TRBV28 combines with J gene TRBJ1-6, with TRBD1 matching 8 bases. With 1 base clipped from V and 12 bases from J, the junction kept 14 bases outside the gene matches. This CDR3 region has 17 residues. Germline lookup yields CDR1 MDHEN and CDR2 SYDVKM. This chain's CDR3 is CASSLLGQATSGGPLHF. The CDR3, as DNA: TGTGCCAGCAGTTTATTGGGACAGGCGACCTCTGGAGGACCCCTCCACTTT.

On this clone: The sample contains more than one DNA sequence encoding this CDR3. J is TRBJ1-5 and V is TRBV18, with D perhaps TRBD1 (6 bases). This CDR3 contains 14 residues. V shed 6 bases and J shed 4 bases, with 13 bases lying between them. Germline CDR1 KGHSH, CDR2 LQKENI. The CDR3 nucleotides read TGTGCCAGCTCTCCCACAGGGCCGAATCAGCCCCAGCATTTT. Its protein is CASSPTGPNQPQHF.